These 23 T cell receptor beta chains share one sample of origin, sequenced in a study of shared clonotypes between healthy human individuals. Repertoires were generated with immunoSEQ multiplex PCR, while TCRdb's copy carries only in-frame clones and drops some. In the table there are roughly 2.1 million clones, 93% of which are singletons. As defined, naive CD8 cells were CD45RO-negative and positively selected for CCR7, with terminally differentiated effector memory CD45RA+ cells excluded. Material for sequencing was naive CD8+ T cells from PBMCs. Every receptor here comes from a man aged 18 to 29 in good health. Some clones in this sample may be carry-over from other donors' samples.

The chain has TRBV5-4 and TRBJ2-6; D may match TRBD1 or TRBD2 (5 bases each). V shed 0 bases and J shed 0 bases, with 13 bases lying between them. Germline CDR1 SGHNT, CDR2 YYREEE (reference sequence). The CDR3 is made up of 18 amino acids. In DNA form, the CDR3 reads TGTGCCAGCAGCTTGGGTATCGTGAGGGGCTCTGGGGCCAACGTCCTGACTTTC. It is translated as CASSLGIVRGSGANVLTF.

The V and J genes are TRBV29-1 and TRBJ2-1, with no clear D. CDR3 length: 11 residues. Trimming pared 3 bases from V and 6 bases from J, leaving 6 bases between. Germline V gene lookup returns CDR1 SQVTM and CDR2 ANQGSEA. In DNA, the CDR3 is TGCAGCGTTGATAGGTCCAATGAGCAGTTCTTC. It yields the protein CSVDRSNEQFF.

The chain has TRBV7-8 and TRBJ2-1; the match to TRBD1 covers 7 bases. The V gene end was trimmed by 0 bases and the J gene end by 8 bases; junction bases not matched to a gene: 16. CDR3 size: 18 residues. Germline values: CDR1 SGHVS, CDR2 FQNEAQ. CDR3 coding DNA: TGTGCCAGCAGCTTAGCTTTTTTCGTCTCAGGGGGAGCCGATGAGCAGTTCTTC. As protein: CASSLAFFVSGGADEQFF.

The chain employs TRBV11-3 and TRBJ2-6; D is possibly TRBD2 (5 bases). V dropped 5 bases and J dropped 1 base, with 9 bases sitting between them. Germline V gene sequence: CDR1 SGHNT, CDR2 YENEEA. The CDR3 sequence is 15 residues long. In DNA form, the CDR3 reads TGTGCCAGCAGCCCCCGAGGGTCTGGGGCCAACGTCCTGACTTTC. Encoded protein: CASSPRGSGANVLTF. Filled out from reference TRBV11-3 and TRBJ2-6, the complete variable domain reads EAGVVQSPRYKIIEKKQPVAFWCNPISGHNTLYWYLQNLGQGPELLIRYENEEAVDDSQLPKDRFSAERLKGVDSTLKIQPAELGDSAVYLCASSPRGSGANVLTFGAGSRLTVL.

Notes on this clone: Other DNA sequences in the sample encode the same CDR3. The CDR3 DNA reads as TGTGCCAGCAGTTTATATACTAGCGGGAGTACAGATACGCAGTATTTT. Amino acids: CASSLYTSGSTDTQYF. V gene TRBV27 combines with J gene TRBJ2-3; 11 bases are a match to TRBD2. The junction had 3 bases not matched to a gene; V was cut back by 1 base and J by 3 bases. CDR1 and CDR2 (germline): MNHEY, SMNVEV (reference sequence). The CDR3 contains 16 residues.

CDR3 amino acids: CASSLVGNSYEQYF. CDR3 sequence (DNA): TGTGCCAGCAGCTTGGTTGGGAACTCCTACGAGCAGTACTTC. This chain links TRBV5-6 with TRBJ2-7; D not certain. The CDR3 loop spans 14 amino acids. The V end was cut by 0 bases, the J end by 0 bases, with 7 bases between. Germline V gives CDR1 SGHDT, CDR2 YYEEEE.

The count of this clone is one. The chain has TRBV7-9 and TRBJ1-4, with D possibly being TRBD1 (5 bases). Trimming cost V 2 bases and J 12 bases, with 13 bases left between them. Germline loops: CDR1 SEHNR, CDR2 FQNEAQ (reference sequence). The CDR3 extends over 13 amino acids. The CDR3 loop reads CASSLTQGGELFF. DNA of the CDR3: TGTGCCAGCAGCTTAACGCAAGGAGGGGAACTGTTTTTT.

The chain recombines TRBV7-2 with TRBJ2-1; TRBD2 might be the D (5 bases). From germline, CDR1 is SGHTA and CDR2 FQGNSA. The CDR3 covers 15 residues. Trimming removed 5 bases from V and 4 bases from J, with 15 bases in between. DNA for the CDR3: TGTGCCAGCAGCCCCCTCTCCGGGGAATACAATGAGCAGTTCTTC. Its translation: CASSPLSGEYNEQFF.

This clone was counted between two and nine times. The chain uses TRBV4-1 and TRBJ1-1; D is unclear. The CDR3 consists of 14 residues. The V end was cut by 1 base, the J end by 6 bases, with 12 bases between. The germline CDR1 and CDR2 sequences are MGHRA and YSYEKL. The CDR3 spells CASSQGTGGAEAFF. The CDR3 nucleotides read TGCGCCAGCAGCCAAGGTACCGGCGGGGCTGAAGCTTTCTTT.

The chain combines TRBV19 with TRBJ2-1; weak D call: TRBD1 (7 bases). V was trimmed by 6 bases and J by 7 bases, leaving 19 bases between them. Germline CDR1 and CDR2: LNHDA and SQIVND (reference sequence). The CDR3 sequence is 15 residues long. CDR3 residues: CASREGALWRNEQFF. As DNA, the CDR3 is TGTGCCAGTAGGGAGGGGGCCCTATGGCGAAATGAGCAGTTCTTC.

V and J are TRBV15 and TRBJ2-7; D ambiguous. CDR1 and CDR2 from the germline V gene are LNHNV and YYDKDF (reference sequence). The CDR3 length is 15 residues. Trimming cost V 0 bases and J 4 bases, with 13 bases left between them. CDR3 amino acids: CATSRDGFSPYEQYF. The CDR3 bases are TGTGCCACCAGCAGAGATGGTTTTTCCCCATACGAGCAGTACTTC. Full variable domain (rest looked up from reference TRBV15 and TRBJ2-7): DAMVIQNPRYQVTQFGKPVTLSCSQTLNHNVMYWYQQKSSQAPKLLFHYYDKDFNNEADTPDNFQSRRPNTSFCFLDIRSPGLGDTAMYLCATSRDGFSPYEQYFGPGTRLTVT.

This clone has just a few counts. As DNA, the CDR3 is TGTGCCTGGAACCCAACAGCGAACACTGAAGCTTTCTTT. Residues: CAWNPTANTEAFF. The V gene is TRBV30, the J gene TRBJ1-1; D not resolved. CDR1 is GTSNPN and CDR2 is SVGIG in the germline V gene (reference sequence). Trimming took off 4 bases at V and 1 base at J, with 10 bases between the two ends. CDR3 length: 13 residues.

The CDR3 protein is CASSRTGGTGNTIYF. In DNA, the CDR3 is TGTGCCAGCAGTCGGACAGGGGGGACTGGAAACACCATATATTTT. The chain uses TRBV6-1 and TRBJ1-3; 10 bases are shared with TRBD1. Germline V CDR1 and CDR2: MNHNS, SASEGT. The CDR3 covers 15 residues. J lost 2 bases, V lost 5 bases, and 3 bases had no gene match.

This sequence joins TRBV13 and TRBJ2-5; 9 nucleotides line up with TRBD2. The V and J ends lost 5 bases and 8 bases, in that order; junction bases with no gene match: 18. Germline V gene data show CDR1 as PRHDT and CDR2 as FYEKMQ (reference sequence). The CDR3 spans 17 residues. The DNA for the CDR3 is TGTGCCAGCAGCCCCGACCACGAACAGCGGGAGGTCTATACCCAGTACTTC. Protein: CASSPDHEQREVYTQYF.

This chain connects TRBV5-1 to TRBJ2-5; TRBD2 is a possible D gene (5 bases). This CDR3 is 13 amino acids long. CDR1 is SGHRS, CDR2 YFSETQ, per germline. Trimming stripped 1 base from V and 4 bases from J, with 8 bases between. The CDR3 here is CASSLRLAETQYF. The CDR3 nucleotides are TGCGCCAGCAGCTTGAGGCTAGCAGAGACCCAGTACTTC.

The rearrangement joins TRBV6-1 to TRBJ2-2; possibly TRBD2 for D (5 bases). In germline, CDR1 is MNHNS, CDR2 SASEGT. Trimming removed 4 bases from V and 2 bases from J, with 8 bases in between. This CDR3 has 14 residues. In DNA, the CDR3 is TGTGCCAGCAGTGGGCGGGTTAACACCGGGGAGCTGTTTTTT. It translates to CASSGRVNTGELFF.

The chain carries TRBV2 and TRBJ2-7; perhaps D is TRBD1 or TRBD2 (5 bases each). This CDR3 contains 13 residues. Germline CDR1 SNHLY, CDR2 FYNNEI. The V end lost 9 bases, the J end lost 6 bases, and 18 bases lay between the germline ends. In DNA form, the CDR3 reads TGTGCCAGGGGACCATCTTCGTCCCCCGAGCAGTACTTC. This codes for CARGPSSSPEQYF.

The gene calls are TRBV4-1 and TRBJ2-7; D is unclear. The CDR3 has 16 amino acids. The V end was cut by 0 bases, the J end by 2 bases, with 14 bases between. The germline CDR1 and CDR2 sequences are MGHRA and YSYEKL. The CDR3 DNA is TGCGCCAGCAGCCAAGATCAGGCGAGTATCCCCTACGAGCAGTACTTC. It translates to CASSQDQASIPYEQYF.

This clone is a singleton in its sample. CDR3 bases: TGTGCCAGTAAAGGGGACTACAGCGCCGGGGAGCTGTTTTTT. Encoded protein: CASKGDYSAGELFF. The genes are TRBV19 and TRBJ2-2; 7 bases agree with TRBD2. Germline V lookup: CDR1 LNHDA, CDR2 SQIVND (reference sequence). V shed 7 bases and J 6 bases; nucleotides not matched to a gene: 8. The CDR3 loop spans 14 amino acids.

V and J are TRBV9 and TRBJ2-7; TRBD2 agrees at 9 bases. Germline CDR1 is SGDLS and CDR2 is YYNGEE. J was trimmed by 7 bases and V by 3 bases; bases with no gene match: 11. This CDR3 region has 15 residues. This CDR3 reads CASSGPVAGVGEQYF. CDR3 bases: TGTGCCAGCAGCGGCCCAGTAGCGGGAGTTGGAGAGCAGTACTTC.

The chain is built from TRBV11-2 and TRBJ2-1; possible D gene TRBD2, 6 bases. Germline values: CDR1 SGHAT, CDR2 FQNNGV. Trimming removed 3 bases from V and 1 base from J, with 16 bases in between. The CDR3 has 17 amino acids. In nucleotides, the CDR3 is TGTGCCAGCAGCTTCCCGTTGGGGGGAATTTCCTACAATGAGCAGTTCTTC. It yields the protein CASSFPLGGISYNEQFF.

The chain couples TRBV27 to TRBJ1-5; 9 bases map to TRBD1. The V gene end was trimmed by 6 bases and the J gene end by 1 base; junction bases not matched to a gene: 4. The germline gives CDR1 MNHEY, CDR2 SMNVEV (reference sequence). This CDR3 is built from 15 residues. This CDR3 reads CASRAGTGSNQPQHF. The CDR3 DNA sequence: TGTGCCAGCAGGGCCGGGACAGGGAGCAATCAGCCCCAGCATTTT.

The V call is TRBV18, the J call TRBJ2-3, with a possible D match to TRBD2 (5 bases). Per the germline V gene, CDR1 is KGHSH and CDR2 is LQKENI. The CDR3 has 16 amino acids. V lost 2 bases to trimming and J lost 2 bases, with 14 bases between them. CDR3 DNA sequence: TGTGCCAGCTCACCAAGGGAGAATCTTTTCACAGATACGCAGTATTTT. Its protein product is CASSPRENLFTDTQYF.